The source of this T cell receptor (beta chain) is a study of OX40 agonist ivuxolimab in advanced cancers. Study as a whole: Patients received ivuxolimab, an intravenous treatment, every 2 weeks at 0.01 to 10 mg/kg.

As regards this clone: Antigen unknown. A read error is possible here, since a much larger clone lies one base away. This CDR3 is also generated by other DNA sequences in the sample.

Study findings and constraints: Circulating CD4+ and CD8+ T cells showed clonal expansion by week 6 at 0.1 to 3.0 mg/kg. A proportion of nonresponders additionally exhibited low normalized T-cell clonal expansion.

Profiled with immunoSEQ multiplex PCR; TCRdb holds only in-frame clones, not every one. The sample contains approximately 22,000 clones, roughly 84% of which appear only once. Germline V CDR1 and CDR2: LNHDA, SQIVND (reference sequence). The V end lost 1 base, the J end lost 8 bases, and 6 bases lay between the germline ends. The CDR3 loop spans 13 amino acids. This clonotype was obtained from an adult with an advanced solid tumor such as melanoma, head and neck, liver or kidney cancer. The specimen comprised CD4+ or CD8+ T cells sorted from blood, sampled in a trial of the OX40 agonist ivuxolimab. The chain uses TRBV19 and TRBJ1-6; TRBD1 is a possible D gene (5 bases). The CDR3 spells CASSIGGDSPLHF. The DNA for the CDR3 is TGTGCCAGTAGTATAGGAGGGGATTCACCCCTCCACTTT. Complete variable domain (other parts from reference TRBV19 and TRBJ1-6): DGGITQSPKYLFRKEGQNVTLSCEQNLNHDAMYWYRQDPGQGLRLIYYSQIVNDFQKGDIAEGYSVSREKKESFPLTVTSAQKNPTAFYLCASSIGGDSPLHFGNGTRLTVT.